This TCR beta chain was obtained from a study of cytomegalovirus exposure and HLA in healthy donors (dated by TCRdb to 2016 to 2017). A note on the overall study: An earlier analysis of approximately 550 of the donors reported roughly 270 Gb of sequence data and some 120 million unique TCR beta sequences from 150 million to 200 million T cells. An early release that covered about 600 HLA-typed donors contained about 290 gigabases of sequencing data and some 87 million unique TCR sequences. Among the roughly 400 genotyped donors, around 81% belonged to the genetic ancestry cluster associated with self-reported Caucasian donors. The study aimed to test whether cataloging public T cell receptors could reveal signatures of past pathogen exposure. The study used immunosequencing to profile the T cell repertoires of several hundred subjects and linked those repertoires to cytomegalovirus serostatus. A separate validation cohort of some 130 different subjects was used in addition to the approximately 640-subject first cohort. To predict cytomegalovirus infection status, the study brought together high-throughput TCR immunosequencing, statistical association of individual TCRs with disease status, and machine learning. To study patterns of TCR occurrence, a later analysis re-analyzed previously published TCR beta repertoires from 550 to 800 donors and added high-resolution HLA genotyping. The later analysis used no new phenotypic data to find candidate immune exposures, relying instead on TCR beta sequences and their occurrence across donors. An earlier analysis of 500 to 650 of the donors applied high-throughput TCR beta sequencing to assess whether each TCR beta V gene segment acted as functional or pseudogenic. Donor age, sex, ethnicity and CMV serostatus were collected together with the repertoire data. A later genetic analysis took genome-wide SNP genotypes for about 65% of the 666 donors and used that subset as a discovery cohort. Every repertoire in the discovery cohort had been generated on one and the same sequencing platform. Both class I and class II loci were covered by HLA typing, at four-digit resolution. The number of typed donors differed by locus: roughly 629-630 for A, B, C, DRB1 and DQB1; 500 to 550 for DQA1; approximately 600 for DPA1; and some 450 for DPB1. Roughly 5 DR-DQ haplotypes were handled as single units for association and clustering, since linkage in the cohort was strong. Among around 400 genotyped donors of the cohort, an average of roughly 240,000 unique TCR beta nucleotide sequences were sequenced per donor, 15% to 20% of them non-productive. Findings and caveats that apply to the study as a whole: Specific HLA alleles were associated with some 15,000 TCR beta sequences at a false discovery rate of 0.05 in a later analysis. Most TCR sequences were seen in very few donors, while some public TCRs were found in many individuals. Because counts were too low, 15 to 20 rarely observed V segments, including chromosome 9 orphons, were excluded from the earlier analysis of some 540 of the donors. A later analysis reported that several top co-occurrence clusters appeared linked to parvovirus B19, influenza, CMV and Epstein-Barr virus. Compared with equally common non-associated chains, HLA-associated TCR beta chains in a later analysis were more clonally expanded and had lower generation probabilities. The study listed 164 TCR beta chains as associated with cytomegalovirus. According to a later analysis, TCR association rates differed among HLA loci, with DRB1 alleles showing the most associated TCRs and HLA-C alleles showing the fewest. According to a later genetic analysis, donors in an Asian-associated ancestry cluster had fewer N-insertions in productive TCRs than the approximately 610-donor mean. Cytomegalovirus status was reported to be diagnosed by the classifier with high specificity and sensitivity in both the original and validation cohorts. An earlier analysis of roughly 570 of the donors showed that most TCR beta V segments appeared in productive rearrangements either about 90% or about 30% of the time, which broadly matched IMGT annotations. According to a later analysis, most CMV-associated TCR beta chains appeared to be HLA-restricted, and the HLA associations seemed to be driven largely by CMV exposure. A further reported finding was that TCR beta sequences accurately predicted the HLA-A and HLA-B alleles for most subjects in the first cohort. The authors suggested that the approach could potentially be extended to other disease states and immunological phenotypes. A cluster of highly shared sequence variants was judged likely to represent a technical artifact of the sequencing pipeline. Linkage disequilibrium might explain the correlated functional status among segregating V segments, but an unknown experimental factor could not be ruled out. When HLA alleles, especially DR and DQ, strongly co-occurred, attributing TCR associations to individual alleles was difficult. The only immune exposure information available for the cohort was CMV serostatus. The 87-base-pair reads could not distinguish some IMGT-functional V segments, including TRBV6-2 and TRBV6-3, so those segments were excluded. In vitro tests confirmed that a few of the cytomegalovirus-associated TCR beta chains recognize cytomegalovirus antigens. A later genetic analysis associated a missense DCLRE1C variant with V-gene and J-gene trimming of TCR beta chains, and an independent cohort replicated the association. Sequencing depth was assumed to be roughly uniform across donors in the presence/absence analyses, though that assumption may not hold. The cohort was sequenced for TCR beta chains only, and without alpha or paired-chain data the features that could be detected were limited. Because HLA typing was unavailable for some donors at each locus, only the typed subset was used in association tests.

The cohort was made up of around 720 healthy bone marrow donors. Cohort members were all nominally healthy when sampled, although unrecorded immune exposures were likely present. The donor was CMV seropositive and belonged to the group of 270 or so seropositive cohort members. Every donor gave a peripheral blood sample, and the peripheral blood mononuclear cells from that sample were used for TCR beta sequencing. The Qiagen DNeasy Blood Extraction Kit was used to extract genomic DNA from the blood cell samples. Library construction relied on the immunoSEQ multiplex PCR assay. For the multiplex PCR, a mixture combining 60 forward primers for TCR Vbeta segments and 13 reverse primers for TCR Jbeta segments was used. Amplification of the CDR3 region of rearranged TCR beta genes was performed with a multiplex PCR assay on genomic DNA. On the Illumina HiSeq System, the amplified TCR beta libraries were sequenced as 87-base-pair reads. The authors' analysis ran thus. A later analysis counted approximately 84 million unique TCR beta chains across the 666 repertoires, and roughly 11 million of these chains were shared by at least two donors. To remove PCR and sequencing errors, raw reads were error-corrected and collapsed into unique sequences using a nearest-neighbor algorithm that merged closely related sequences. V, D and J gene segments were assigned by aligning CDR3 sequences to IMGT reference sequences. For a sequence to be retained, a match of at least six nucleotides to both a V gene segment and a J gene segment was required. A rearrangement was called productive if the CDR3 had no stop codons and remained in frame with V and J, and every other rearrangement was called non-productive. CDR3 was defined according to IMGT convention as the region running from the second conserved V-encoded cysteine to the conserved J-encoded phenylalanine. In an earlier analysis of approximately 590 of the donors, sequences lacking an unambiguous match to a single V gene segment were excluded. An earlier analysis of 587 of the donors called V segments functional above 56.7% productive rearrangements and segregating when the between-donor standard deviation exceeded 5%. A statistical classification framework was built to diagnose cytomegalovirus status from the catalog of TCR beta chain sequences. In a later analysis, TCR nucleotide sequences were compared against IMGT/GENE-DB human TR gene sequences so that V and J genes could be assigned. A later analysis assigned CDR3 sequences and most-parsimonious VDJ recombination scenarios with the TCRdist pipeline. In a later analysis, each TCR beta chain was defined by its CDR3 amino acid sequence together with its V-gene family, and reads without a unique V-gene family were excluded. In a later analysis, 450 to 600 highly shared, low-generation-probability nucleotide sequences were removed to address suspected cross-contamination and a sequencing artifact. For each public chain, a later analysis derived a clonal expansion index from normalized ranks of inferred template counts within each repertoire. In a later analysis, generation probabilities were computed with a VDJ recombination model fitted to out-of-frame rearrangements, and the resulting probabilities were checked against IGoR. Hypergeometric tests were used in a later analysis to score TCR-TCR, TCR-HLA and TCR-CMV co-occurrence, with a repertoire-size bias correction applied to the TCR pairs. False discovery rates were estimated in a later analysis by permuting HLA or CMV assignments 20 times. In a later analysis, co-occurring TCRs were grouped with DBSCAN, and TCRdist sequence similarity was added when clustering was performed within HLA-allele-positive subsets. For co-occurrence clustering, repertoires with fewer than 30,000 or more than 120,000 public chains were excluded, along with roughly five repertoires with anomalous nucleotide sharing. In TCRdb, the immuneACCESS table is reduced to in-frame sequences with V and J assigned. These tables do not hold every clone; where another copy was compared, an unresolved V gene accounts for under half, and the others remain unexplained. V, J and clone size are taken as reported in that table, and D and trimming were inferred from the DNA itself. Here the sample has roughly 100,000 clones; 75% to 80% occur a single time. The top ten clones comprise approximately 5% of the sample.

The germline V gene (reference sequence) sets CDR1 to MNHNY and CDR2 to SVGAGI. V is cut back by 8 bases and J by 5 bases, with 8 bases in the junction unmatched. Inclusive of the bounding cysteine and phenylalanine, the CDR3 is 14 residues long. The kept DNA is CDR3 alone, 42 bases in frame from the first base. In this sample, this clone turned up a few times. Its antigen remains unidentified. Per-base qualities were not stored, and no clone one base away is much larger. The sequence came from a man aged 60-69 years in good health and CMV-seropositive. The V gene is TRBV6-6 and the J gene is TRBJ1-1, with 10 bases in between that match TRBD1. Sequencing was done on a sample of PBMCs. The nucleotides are TGTGCCAGCGGAAAAGGGACAGGGGATACTGAAGCTTTCTTT. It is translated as CASGKGTGDTEAFF.